The 8 T cell receptor beta chains in this list originate from one sample, sequenced in a study of T cell repertoires and HLA-DP antigens. Their target antigens are unknown. Produced via immunoSEQ multiplex PCR; TCRdb's table is partial and in-frame only. The repertoire holds about 110,000 clones, 80% to 95% seen once, with under 0.35% in the top ten. The material sequenced was CD4+ T cells from PBMCs. The source of these receptors is a woman between 18 and 30 years old in good health and CMV-seronegative.

The chain links TRBV11-2 to TRBJ2-1; a weak D match, TRBD2 (7 bases). Per the germline V gene, CDR1 is SGHAT and CDR2 is FQNNGV. Deletions cut 0 bases from V and 12 bases from J, with 18 bases between. CDR3 length: 15 amino acids. The CDR3 reads CASSLEGGGPSGQFF. The CDR3 nucleotides read TGTGCCAGCAGCTTAGAAGGGGGAGGGCCTTCGGGGCAGTTCTTC.

This clone was observed a single time. This chain joins TRBV7-3 and TRBJ2-5; no reliable D call. The CDR3 is 13 residues long. The V end was cut by 2 bases, the J end by 0 bases, with 4 bases between. Germline loops: CDR1 SGHTA, CDR2 FQGTGA. The DNA for the CDR3 is TGTGCCAGCAGCTTAGTTCACCAAGAGACCCAGTACTTC. Translation gives CASSLVHQETQYF.

This chain joins TRBV18 and TRBJ1-2; TRBD1 aligns across 8 bases. V dropped 3 bases and J dropped 0; count of bases not matched to a gene: 0. Germline CDR1 is KGHSH and CDR2 is LQKENI. The CDR3 has 14 residues. CDR3 DNA: TGTGCCAGCTCACCGACAGGGGCTAACTATGGCTACACCTTC. Translation gives CASSPTGANYGYTF. Drawing the rest from reference TRBV18 and TRBJ1-2, the complete variable domain is NAGVMQNPRHLVRRRGQEARLRCSPMKGHSHVYWYRQLPEEGLKFMVYLQKENIIDESGMPKERFSAEFPKEGPSILRIQQVVRGDSAAYFCASSPTGANYGYTFGSGTRLTVV.

This chain links TRBV27 with TRBJ2-2; D uncertain. With 5 bases removed from V and 4 bases from J, the gap between germline ends came to 11 bases. The CDR3 loop spans 14 amino acids. Per the germline V gene, CDR1 is MNHEY and CDR2 is SMNVEV (reference sequence). The CDR3 protein is CASSLRQLTGELFF. In DNA, the CDR3 is TGTGCCAGCAGTCTCAGGCAACTCACCGGGGAGCTGTTTTTT.

In DNA, the CDR3 is TGTGCCTTTTTGCGTCAGGGGGATTCACCCCTCCACTTT. Protein sequence: CAFLRQGDSPLHF. The chain carries TRBV2 and TRBJ1-6, with 7 bases lining up with TRBD1. CDR3 length: 13 residues. V was clipped by 11 bases and J by 8 bases; unmatched bases: 9. Germline V lookup: CDR1 SNHLY, CDR2 FYNNEI.

The chain joins TRBV11-2 to TRBJ2-7; a weak D match, TRBD2 (6 bases). In germline, CDR1 is SGHAT, CDR2 FQNNGV. Trimming pared 2 bases from V and 2 bases from J, leaving 13 bases between. The CDR3 contains 15 residues. This chain's CDR3 is CASSLYGGPTYEQYF. DNA for the CDR3: TGTGCCAGCAGCTTATACGGAGGGCCCACCTACGAGCAGTACTTC.

The rearrangement joins TRBV25-1 to TRBJ2-2; the match to TRBD2 covers 14 bases. Trimming cost V 3 bases and J 3 bases; bases outside gene matches: 3. The CDR3 loop spans 17 amino acids. Germline V lookup: CDR1 MGHDK, CDR2 SYGVNS. CDR3 sequence: CASSETSGGADTGELFF. The DNA for the CDR3 is TGTGCCAGCAGTGAGACTAGCGGGGGGGCCGACACCGGGGAGCTGTTTTTT.

The J gene is TRBJ2-1, the V gene TRBV5-1; TRBD2 might be the D (5 bases). The CDR3 has 13 residues. The germline V gene has CDR1 SGHRS and CDR2 YFSETQ. V lost 4 bases and J lost 10, with 15 bases in between. The CDR3 DNA reads TGCGCCAGCAGCCCGGACTCCCTCGGGGAGCAGTTCTTC. This codes for CASSPDSLGEQFF. The full variable domain, rest sourced from reference TRBV5-1 and TRBJ2-1, is KAGVTQTPRYLIKTRGQQVTLSCSPISGHRSVSWYQQTPGQGLQFLFEYFSETQRNKGNFPGRFSGRQFSNSRSEMNVSTLELGDSALYLCASSPDSLGEQFFGPGTRLTVL.